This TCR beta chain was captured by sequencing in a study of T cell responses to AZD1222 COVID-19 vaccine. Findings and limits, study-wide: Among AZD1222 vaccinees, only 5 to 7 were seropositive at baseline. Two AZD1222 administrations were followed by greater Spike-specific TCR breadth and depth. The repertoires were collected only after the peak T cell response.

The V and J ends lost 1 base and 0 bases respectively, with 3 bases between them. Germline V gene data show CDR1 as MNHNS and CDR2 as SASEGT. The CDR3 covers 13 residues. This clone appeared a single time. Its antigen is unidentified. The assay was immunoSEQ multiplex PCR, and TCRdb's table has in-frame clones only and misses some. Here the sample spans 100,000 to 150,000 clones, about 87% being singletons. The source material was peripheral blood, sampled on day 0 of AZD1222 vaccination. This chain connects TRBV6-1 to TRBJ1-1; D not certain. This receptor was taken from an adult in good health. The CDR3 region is CASSEGLNTEAFF. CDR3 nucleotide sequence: TGTGCCAGCAGTGAAGGGTTGAACACTGAAGCTTTCTTT.